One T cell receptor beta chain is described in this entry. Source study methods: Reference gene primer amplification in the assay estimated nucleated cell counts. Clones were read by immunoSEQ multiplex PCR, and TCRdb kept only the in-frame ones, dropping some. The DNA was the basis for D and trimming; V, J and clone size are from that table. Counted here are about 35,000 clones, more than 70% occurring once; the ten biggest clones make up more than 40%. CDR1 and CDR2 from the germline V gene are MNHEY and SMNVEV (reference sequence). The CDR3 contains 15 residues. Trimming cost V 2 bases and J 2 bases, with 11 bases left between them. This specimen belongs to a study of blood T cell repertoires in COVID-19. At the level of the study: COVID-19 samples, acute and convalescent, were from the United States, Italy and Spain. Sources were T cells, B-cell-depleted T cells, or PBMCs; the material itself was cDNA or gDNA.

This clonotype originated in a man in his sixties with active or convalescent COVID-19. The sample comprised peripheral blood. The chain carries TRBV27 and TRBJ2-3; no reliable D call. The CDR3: CASSLIGSFTDTQYF. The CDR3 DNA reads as TGTGCCAGCAGTTTAATTGGCAGTTTCACAGATACGCAGTATTTT.